The 6 T cell receptor beta chains below were found in one sample sequenced in a study of blood T cell repertoires in COVID-19. The repertoire was sequenced with immunoSEQ multiplex PCR; TCRdb's copy has only in-frame clones and lacks some. The table shows approximately 94,000 clones, with roughly 87% occurring only once. Source material: peripheral blood. The receptor source for this set is a man between 25 and 39 years old in a cohort sampled during active COVID-19.

The rearrangement links TRBV24-1 to TRBJ1-5; TRBD1 agrees at 10 bases. With V trimmed by 3 bases and J by 7 bases, 23 bases remained unmatched. This CDR3 contains 21 residues. Germline lookup yields CDR1 KGHDR and CDR2 SFDVKD. CDR3 in DNA: TGTGCCACCAGTGATCCACCCCCGGGCATCGGGACAGGGGAGAGGCAGCAGCCCCAGCATTTT. This gives the protein CATSDPPPGIGTGERQQPQHF.

The V and J genes are TRBV5-1 and TRBJ2-1; D possibly corresponds to TRBD1 (5 bases). The CDR3 contains 14 residues. The V gene's germline CDR1 is SGHRS and CDR2 YFSETQ. The V end was cut by 0 bases, the J end by 8 bases, with 12 bases between. As DNA, the CDR3 is TGCGCCAGCAGCTTGGCAAGGGGTCCTGATGAGCAGTTCTTC. Its protein product is CASSLARGPDEQFF.

The chain recombines TRBV2 with TRBJ2-2, with 11 bases matching TRBD2. Per germline, CDR1 SNHLY and CDR2 FYNNEI. V shed 7 bases, J shed 5 bases, and the junction held 18 bases outside the gene matches. This CDR3 is built from 19 residues. The CDR3 is CASTGTATSGDAGTGELFF. CDR3 coding DNA: TGTGCCAGCACCGGGACAGCGACTAGCGGGGACGCGGGGACCGGGGAGCTGTTTTTT. The complete variable domain, with remaining parts taken from reference TRBV2 and TRBJ2-2, reads EPEVTQTPSHQVTQMGQEVILRCVPISNHLYFYWYRQILGQKVEFLVSFYNNEISEKSEIFDDQFSVERPDGSNFTLKIRSTKLEDSAMYFCASTGTATSGDAGTGELFFGEGSRLTVL.

The rearrangement joins TRBV5-1 to TRBJ1-2; D is unresolved. CDR1 and CDR2 from the germline V gene are SGHRS and YFSETQ. The CDR3 contains 14 residues. Trimming removed 2 bases from V and 5 bases from J, with 13 bases in between. The CDR3, as DNA: TGCGCCAGCAGCTTTGGTCGGGGAGGGTATGGCTACACCTTC. Translating gives CASSFGRGGYGYTF.

This chain connects TRBV5-1 to TRBJ1-6, with 7 bases lining up with TRBD1. J gave up 5 bases and V 0 bases, and 2 bases lay outside the gene matches. Looked up from germline, CDR1 is SGHRS and CDR2 is YFSETQ. This CDR3 is built from 15 residues. CDR3 nucleotide sequence: TGCGCCAGCAGCTTGGAGGGACAGAATAATTCACCCCTCCACTTT. This translates into CASSLEGQNNSPLHF.

This chain connects TRBV6-5 to TRBJ1-3; possible D gene TRBD1, 6 bases. The CDR3 contains 15 residues. Trimming stripped 4 bases from V and 2 bases from J, with 12 bases between. Germline V gives CDR1 MNHEY, CDR2 SVGAGI. The DNA for the CDR3 is TGTGCCAGCAGTTCCACAGGGAAAGCTGGAAACACCATATATTTT. This gives the protein CASSSTGKAGNTIYF.